These T cell receptor beta chains were read from a single sample in a study of prognosis after radiotherapy for stage I lung cancer. TCRdb reanalysed the multiplex PCR reads using MiXCR and keeps one entry per CDR3 protein. The data contain tens of thousands of distinct CDR3 sequences, roughly 30% of them singletons. The source was PBMCs, collected before or after stereotactic body radiation therapy (not recorded which). Receptor source: a donor over 45 with non-small cell lung cancer. Both conserved end residues are part of each CDR3. D genes are given only for firm matches. A clone size is listed for some rows: how often the clone was seen (once, few, many), or a class if it is expanded.

j_gene: TRBJ2-3; v_gene: TRBV12-3/TRBV12-4; abundance: NA; d_gene: NA; CDR3aa: CAGSSGLPDTQYF; CDR3nt: TGTGCAGGCAGTTCGGGACTTCCAGATACGCAGTATTTT
j_gene: TRBJ1-2; v_gene: TRBV5-4; abundance: NA; d_gene: NA; CDR3aa: CVSSLGGIDYGYTF; CDR3nt: TGTGTCAGCAGCTTGGGAGGGATCGACTATGGCTACACCTTC
j_gene: TRBJ2-4; v_gene: TRBV7-6; abundance: NA; d_gene: TRBD2; CDR3aa: CASRAATSGALLGAKNIQYF; CDR3nt: TGTGCCAGCAGAGCCGCCACTAGCGGGGCGCTTTTAGGGGCCAAAAACATTCAGTACTTC
j_gene: TRBJ2-3; v_gene: TRBV12-3/TRBV12-4; abundance: many; d_gene: TRBD2; CDR3aa: CASSSHSGGGTDTQYF; CDR3nt: TGTGCCAGCAGTTCCCATAGCGGGGGGGGCACAGATACGCAGTATTTT
j_gene: TRBJ2-3; v_gene: TRBV28; abundance: NA; d_gene: TRBD2; CDR3aa: CTSSGLAGRVDTQYF; CDR3nt: TGTACCAGCAGTGGACTAGCCGGAAGAGTAGATACGCAGTATTTT
j_gene: TRBJ2-5; v_gene: TRBV5-4; abundance: few; d_gene: TRBD2; CDR3aa: CASSFIGRNLETQYF; CDR3nt: TGTGCCAGCAGCTTTATCGGGAGGAATTTAGAGACCCAGTACTTC
j_gene: TRBJ1-3; v_gene: TRBV6-1; abundance: NA; d_gene: TRBD1; CDR3aa: CASTLYRGAGNTIYF; CDR3nt: TGTGCCAGCACCCTGTACAGGGGCGCTGGAAACACCATATATTTT
j_gene: TRBJ1-2; v_gene: TRBV5-6; abundance: NA; d_gene: NA; CDR3aa: CASCGARWWYGYTF; CDR3nt: TGTGCCAGCTGCGGGGCCCGGTGGTGGTATGGCTACACCTTC
j_gene: TRBJ1-5; v_gene: TRBV12-3/TRBV12-4; abundance: many; d_gene: TRBD1; CDR3aa: CASSLGTGHQPQHF; CDR3nt: TGTGCCAGCAGTTTAGGGACAGGACATCAGCCCCAGCATTTT
j_gene: TRBJ1-2; v_gene: TRBV20-1; abundance: many; d_gene: TRBD1; CDR3aa: CSASILLQGALYGYTF; CDR3nt: TGCAGTGCTAGCATCCTTCTACAGGGGGCCCTCTATGGCTACACCTTC
j_gene: TRBJ2-2; v_gene: TRBV14; abundance: many; d_gene: NA; CDR3aa: CASSQPGTSTGELFF; CDR3nt: TGTGCCAGCAGCCAACCAGGGACGAGCACCGGGGAGCTGTTTTTT
j_gene: TRBJ2-2; v_gene: TRBV7-9; abundance: many; d_gene: TRBD1; CDR3aa: CASSLALAQGTGELFF; CDR3nt: TGTGCCAGCAGCTTAGCGCTGGCACAGGGGACCGGGGAGCTGTTTTTT
j_gene: TRBJ2-7; v_gene: TRBV20-1; abundance: many; d_gene: TRBD2; CDR3aa: CSARAGTNSYEQYF; CDR3nt: TGCAGTGCTAGGGCCGGGACTAACTCCTACGAGCAGTACTTC
j_gene: TRBJ2-3; v_gene: TRBV10-3; abundance: many; d_gene: NA; CDR3aa: CAIRREVSGSSTDTQYF; CDR3nt: TGTGCCATCAGGAGGGAGGTTTCCGGGAGTAGCACAGATACGCAGTATTTT
j_gene: TRBJ2-1; v_gene: TRBV6-1; abundance: many; d_gene: NA; CDR3aa: CASRKQGTGEQFF; CDR3nt: TGTGCCAGCAGAAAGCAGGGTACCGGCGAGCAGTTCTTC
j_gene: TRBJ2-3; v_gene: TRBV20-1; abundance: medium-sized; d_gene: TRBD2; CDR3aa: CSARDSAGRGDTQYF; CDR3nt: TGCAGTGCTAGAGATTCGGCGGGGAGGGGAGATACGCAGTATTTT
j_gene: TRBJ1-1; v_gene: TRBV30; abundance: many; d_gene: NA; CDR3aa: CACGRNTEAFF; CDR3nt: TGTGCCTGCGGGAGGAACACTGAAGCTTTCTTT
j_gene: TRBJ2-2; v_gene: TRBV19; abundance: many; d_gene: TRBD1; CDR3aa: CASSHRGRTGELFF; CDR3nt: TGTGCCAGTAGTCACAGGGGGCGAACCGGGGAGCTGTTTTTT